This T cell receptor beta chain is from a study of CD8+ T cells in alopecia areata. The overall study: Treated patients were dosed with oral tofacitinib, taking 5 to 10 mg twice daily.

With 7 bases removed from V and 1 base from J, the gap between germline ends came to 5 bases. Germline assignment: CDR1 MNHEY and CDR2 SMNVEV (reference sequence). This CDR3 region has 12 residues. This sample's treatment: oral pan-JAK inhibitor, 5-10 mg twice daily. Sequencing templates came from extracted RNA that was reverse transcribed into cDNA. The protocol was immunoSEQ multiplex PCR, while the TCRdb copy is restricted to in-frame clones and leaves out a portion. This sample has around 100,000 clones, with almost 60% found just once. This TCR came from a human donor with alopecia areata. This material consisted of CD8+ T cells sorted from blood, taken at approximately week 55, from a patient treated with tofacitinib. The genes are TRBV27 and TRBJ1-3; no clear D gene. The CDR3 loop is CASIGSGNTIYF. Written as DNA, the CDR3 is TGTGCCAGCATAGGGTCTGGAAACACCATATATTTT.